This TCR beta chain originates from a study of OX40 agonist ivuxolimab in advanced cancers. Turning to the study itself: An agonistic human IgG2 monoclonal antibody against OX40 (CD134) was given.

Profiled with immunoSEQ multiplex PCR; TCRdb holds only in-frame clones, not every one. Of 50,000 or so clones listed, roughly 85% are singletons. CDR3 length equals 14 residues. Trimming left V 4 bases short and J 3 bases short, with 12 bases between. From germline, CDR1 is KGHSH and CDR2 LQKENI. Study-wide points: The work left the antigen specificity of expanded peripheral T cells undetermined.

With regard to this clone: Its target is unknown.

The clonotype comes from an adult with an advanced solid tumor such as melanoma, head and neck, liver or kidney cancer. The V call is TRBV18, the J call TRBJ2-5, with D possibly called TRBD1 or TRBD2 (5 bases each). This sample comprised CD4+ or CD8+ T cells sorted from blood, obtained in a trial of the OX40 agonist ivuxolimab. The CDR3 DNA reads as TGTGCCAGCTCACGACGAGGGGAAGAAGAGACCCAGTACTTC. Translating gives CASSRRGEEETQYF. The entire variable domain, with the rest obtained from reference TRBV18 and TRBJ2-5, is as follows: NAGVMQNPRHLVRRRGQEARLRCSPMKGHSHVYWYRQLPEEGLKFMVYLQKENIIDESGMPKERFSAEFPKEGPSILRIQQVVRGDSAAYFCASSRRGEEETQYFGPGTRLLVL.